Given below is one T cell receptor (beta chain) in context. No antigen is known for it. The data were obtained in a study of T cell responses to AZD1222 COVID-19 vaccine. Study-level points and caveats: Without day 14 samples, only post-peak T cell repertoires were studied. The donors showed a predominance of white British ancestry and of females, with possible underestimation of clonal diversity.

Sequencing used immunoSEQ multiplex PCR; TCRdb keeps in-frame clones, though not all of them. The sample shows 75,000 to 95,000 clones, about 85% of them seen only once. The CDR3 runs 15 residues. The trim removed 4 bases at V and 7 bases at J, leaving 7 bases unmatched. CDR1 and CDR2 (germline): SGHDN, FVKESK. Second-dose intervals of approximately 4 or approximately 12 weeks were pooled. V is TRBV14 and J is TRBJ1-4; 9 positions match TRBD1. The TCR was taken from an adult who received the AZD1222 COVID-19 vaccine. This specimen was peripheral blood, taken 28 days after the second AZD1222 dose. In nucleotides, the CDR3 is TGTGCCAGCAGCCCGGGGACAGGGTGGAGTGAAAAACTGTTTTTT. The encoded protein is CASSPGTGWSEKLFF.